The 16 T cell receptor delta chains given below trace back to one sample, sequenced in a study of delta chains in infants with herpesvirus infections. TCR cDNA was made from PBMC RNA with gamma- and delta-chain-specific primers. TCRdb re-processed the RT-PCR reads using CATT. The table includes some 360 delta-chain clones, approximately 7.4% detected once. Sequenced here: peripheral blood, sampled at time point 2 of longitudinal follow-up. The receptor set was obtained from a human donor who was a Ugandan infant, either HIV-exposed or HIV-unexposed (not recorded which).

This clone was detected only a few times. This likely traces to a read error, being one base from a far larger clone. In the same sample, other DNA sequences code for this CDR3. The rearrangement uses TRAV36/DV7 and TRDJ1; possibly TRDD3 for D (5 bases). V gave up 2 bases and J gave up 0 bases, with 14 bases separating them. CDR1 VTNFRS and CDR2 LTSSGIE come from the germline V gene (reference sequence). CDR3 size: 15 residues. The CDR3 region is CAVDGGLIYTDKLIF. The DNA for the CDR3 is TGTGCTGTGGACGGGGGCCTGATCTACACCGATAAACTCATCTTT.

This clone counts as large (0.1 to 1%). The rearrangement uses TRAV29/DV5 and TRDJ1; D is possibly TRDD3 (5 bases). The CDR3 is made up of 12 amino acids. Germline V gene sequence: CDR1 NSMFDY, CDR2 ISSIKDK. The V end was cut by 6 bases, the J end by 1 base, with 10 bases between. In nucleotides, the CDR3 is TGTGCAGGTACCGGGGGCACCGATAAACTCATCTTT. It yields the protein CAGTGGTDKLIF.

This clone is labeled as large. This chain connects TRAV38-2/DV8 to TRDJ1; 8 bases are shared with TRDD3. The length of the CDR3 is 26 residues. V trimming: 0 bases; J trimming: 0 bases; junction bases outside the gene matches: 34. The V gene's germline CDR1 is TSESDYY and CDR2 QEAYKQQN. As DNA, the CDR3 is TGTGCTTATAGGAGCGCGGGAGTTGTCCTATCTACGCTACTGGGGGTTCGGGGCCAGTACACCGATAAACTCATCTTT. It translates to CAYRSAGVVLSTLLGVRGQYTDKLIF.

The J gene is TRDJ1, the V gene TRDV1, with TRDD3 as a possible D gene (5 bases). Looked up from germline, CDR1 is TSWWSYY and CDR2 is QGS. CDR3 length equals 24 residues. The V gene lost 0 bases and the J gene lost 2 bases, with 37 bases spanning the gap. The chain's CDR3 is CALGELAPRKFPLAWVGSTDKLIF. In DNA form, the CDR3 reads TGTGCTCTTGGGGAACTAGCCCCCCGTAAATTCCCCTTGGCCTGGGTCGGCAGTACCGATAAACTCATCTTT.

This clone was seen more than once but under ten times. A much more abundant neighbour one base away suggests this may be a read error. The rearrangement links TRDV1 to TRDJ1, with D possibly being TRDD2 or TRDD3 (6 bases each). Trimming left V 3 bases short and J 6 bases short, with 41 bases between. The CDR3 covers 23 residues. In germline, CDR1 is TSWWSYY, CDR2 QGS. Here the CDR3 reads CALGDPRFSYSALTGPPGNKLIF. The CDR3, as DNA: TGTGCTCTTGGGGATCCCCGTTTTTCCTATTCCGCCCTTACTGGGCCCCCAGGGAATAAACTCATCTTT.

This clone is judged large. CDR3 sequence (DNA): TGTGCTCTTGGGAAAACTTTCTGGGAAAGGTACACCGATAAACTCATCTTT. As protein: CALGKTFWERYTDKLIF. The V call is TRDV1, the J call TRDJ1; a weak D match, TRDD3 (5 bases). The V gene lost 5 bases and the J gene lost 0 bases, with 19 bases spanning the gap. CDR3 size: 17 residues. CDR1 is TSWWSYY and CDR2 is QGS in the germline V gene.

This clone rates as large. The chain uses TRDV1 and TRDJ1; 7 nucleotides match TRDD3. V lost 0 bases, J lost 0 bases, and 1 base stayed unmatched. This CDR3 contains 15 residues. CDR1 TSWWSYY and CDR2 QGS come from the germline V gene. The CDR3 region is CALGELGIYTDKLIF. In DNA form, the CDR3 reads TGTGCTCTTGGGGAACTGGGGATATACACCGATAAACTCATCTTT.

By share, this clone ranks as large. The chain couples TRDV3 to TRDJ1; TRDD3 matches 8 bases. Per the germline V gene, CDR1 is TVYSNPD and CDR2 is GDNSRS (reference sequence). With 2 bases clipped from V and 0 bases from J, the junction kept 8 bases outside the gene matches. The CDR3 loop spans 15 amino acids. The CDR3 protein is CAFSGGHPYTDKLIF. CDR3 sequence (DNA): TGTGCCTTTTCTGGGGGACACCCGTACACCGATAAACTCATCTTT.

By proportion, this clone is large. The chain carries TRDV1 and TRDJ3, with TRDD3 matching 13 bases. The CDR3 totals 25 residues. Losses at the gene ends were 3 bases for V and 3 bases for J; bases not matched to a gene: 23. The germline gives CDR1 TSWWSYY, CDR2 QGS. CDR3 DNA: TGTGCTCTTGGGGACCAATATATTTCCTCCCCTCCTGACTGGGGGATACGCTGGGACACCCGACAGATGTTTTTC. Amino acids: CALGDQYISSPPDWGIRWDTRQMFF.

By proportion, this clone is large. The CDR3 region is CALGEVFLPGGYADKLIF. CDR3 nucleotides: TGTGCTCTTGGGGAGGTTTTCCTACCTGGGGGATACGCCGATAAACTCATCTTT. V gene TRDV1 combines with J gene TRDJ1, with 12 positions matching TRDD3. The V and J ends lost 3 bases and 3 bases, in that order; junction bases with no gene match: 11. CDR3 length: 18 residues. Germline loops: CDR1 TSWWSYY, CDR2 QGS.

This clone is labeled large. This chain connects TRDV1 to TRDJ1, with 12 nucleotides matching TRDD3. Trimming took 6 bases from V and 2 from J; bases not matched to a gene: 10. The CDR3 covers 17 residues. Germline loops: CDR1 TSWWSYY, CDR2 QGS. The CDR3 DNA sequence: TGTGCTCTTGGTGCCATACTGGGGGATACTGGAACCGATAAACTCATCTTT. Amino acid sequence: CALGAILGDTGTDKLIF.

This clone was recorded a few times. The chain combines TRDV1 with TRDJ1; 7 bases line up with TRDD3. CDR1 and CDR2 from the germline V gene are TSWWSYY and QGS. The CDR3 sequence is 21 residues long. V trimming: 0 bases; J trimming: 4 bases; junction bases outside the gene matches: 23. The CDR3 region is CALGELTPAGGRVGLFDKLIF. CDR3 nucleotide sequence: TGTGCTCTTGGGGAACTGACTCCAGCTGGGGGTAGGGTGGGGCTCTTCGATAAACTCATCTTT.

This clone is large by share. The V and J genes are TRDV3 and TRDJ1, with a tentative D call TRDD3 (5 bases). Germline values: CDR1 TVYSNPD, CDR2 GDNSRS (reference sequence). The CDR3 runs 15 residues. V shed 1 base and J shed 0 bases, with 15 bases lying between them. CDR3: CAFMEGGKYTDKLIF. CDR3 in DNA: TGTGCCTTTATGGAGGGGGGCAAGTACACCGATAAACTCATCTTT.

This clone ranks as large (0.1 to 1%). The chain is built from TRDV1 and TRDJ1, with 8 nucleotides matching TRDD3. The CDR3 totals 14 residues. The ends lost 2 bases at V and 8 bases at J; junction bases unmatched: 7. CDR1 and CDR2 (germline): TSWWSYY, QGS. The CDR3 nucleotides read TGTGCTCTTGGGGAATATGGGGGATGGACCAAACTCATCTTT. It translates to CALGEYGGWTKLIF.

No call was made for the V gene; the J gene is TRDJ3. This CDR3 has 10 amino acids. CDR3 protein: CSGDTRQMFF. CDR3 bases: TGCTCCGGGGACACCCGACAGATGTTTTTC.

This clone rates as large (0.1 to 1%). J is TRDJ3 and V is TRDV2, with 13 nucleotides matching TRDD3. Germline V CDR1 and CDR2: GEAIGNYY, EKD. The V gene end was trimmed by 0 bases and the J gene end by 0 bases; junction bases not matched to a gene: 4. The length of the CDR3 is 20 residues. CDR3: CACDTVLGDTSSWDTRQMFF. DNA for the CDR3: TGTGCCTGTGACACCGTACTGGGGGATACGAGCTCCTGGGACACCCGACAGATGTTTTTC.